Below are 16 T cell receptor beta chains sequenced from a single sample in a study of OX40 agonist ivuxolimab in advanced cancers. Profiling relied on immunoSEQ multiplex PCR, and the TCRdb table lists in-frame clones only, not all of them. The sample yields 65,000 to 85,000 clones, approximately 88% seen once. Sequences were derived from CD4+ or CD8+ T cells sorted from blood, sampled in a trial of the OX40 agonist ivuxolimab. These TCRs come from an adult with an advanced solid tumor such as melanoma, head and neck, liver or kidney cancer.

The DNA for the CDR3 is TGTGCTAGTGGTTTCAGTAATGGCGGCTACACCTTC. It is translated as CASGFSNGGYTF. This chain uses TRBV12-5 with TRBJ1-2; no clear D. This CDR3 spans 12 amino acids. Germline V lookup: CDR1 LGHNT, CDR2 FRNRAP. Between the trimmed V and J ends, which lost 3 bases and 8 bases, there was a span of 10 bases.

As DNA, the CDR3 is TGCGCCAGCAGCTCCCCCAGGGAAGGCACCGGGGAGCTGTTTTTT. It yields the protein CASSSPREGTGELFF. This rearrangement joins TRBV5-1 to TRBJ2-2; the D gene is possibly TRBD1 (5 bases). CDR3 length equals 15 residues. V lost 3 bases to trimming and J lost 4 bases, with 13 bases between them. CDR1 is SGHRS, CDR2 YFSETQ, per germline. Full variable domain (remainder filled in from reference TRBV5-1 and TRBJ2-2): KAGVTQTPRYLIKTRGQQVTLSCSPISGHRSVSWYQQTPGQGLQFLFEYFSETQRNKGNFPGRFSGRQFSNSRSEMNVSTLELGDSALYLCASSSPREGTGELFFGEGSRLTVL.

The genes are TRBV21-1 and TRBJ2-5; no DNA check was done on the table's D call, TRBD2. TRBV21-1 is a pseudogene segment. The CDR3 runs to 13 residues. CDR3 bases: TGTGCCAGCAGCAATTTACCCGACTGGACCCAGTACTTC. It translates to CASSNLPDWTQYF.

This sequence joins TRBV11-2 and TRBJ2-2, with a possible D match to TRBD1 (5 bases). V lost 4 bases, J lost 3 bases, and 18 bases lay in between. CDR3 length: 17 residues. The germline V gene has CDR1 SGHAT and CDR2 FQNNGV. CDR3 protein: CASSSFDSSGYTGELFF. The CDR3 nucleotides read TGTGCCAGCAGCTCGTTCGACTCGTCAGGGTACACCGGGGAGCTGTTTTTT.

This rearrangement joins TRBV18 to TRBJ1-5; weak D call: TRBD1 (5 bases). CDR3 length: 15 residues. The germline V gene has CDR1 KGHSH and CDR2 LQKENI. V lost 2 bases and J 7 bases, leaving 15 bases between the germline ends. CDR3 residues: CASSPNQQETQPQHF. CDR3 DNA sequence: TGTGCCAGCTCACCAAATCAACAGGAGACGCAGCCCCAGCATTTT.

V gene TRBV5-1 combines with J gene TRBJ2-1, with 12 bases identical to TRBD2. The CDR3 has 18 amino acids. With V trimmed by 3 bases and J by 6 bases, 13 bases remained unmatched. CDR1 is SGHRS, CDR2 YFSETQ, per germline. CDR3 DNA sequence: TGCGCCAGCAGCTCCCTAGCGGGGGGGCTAGTCGATGCCAATGAGCAGTTCTTC. This sequence encodes CASSSLAGGLVDANEQFF. The variable domain in full, with the rest retrieved from reference TRBV5-1 and TRBJ2-1, is KAGVTQTPRYLIKTRGQQVTLSCSPISGHRSVSWYQQTPGQGLQFLFEYFSETQRNKGNFPGRFSGRQFSNSRSEMNVSTLELGDSALYLCASSSLAGGLVDANEQFFGPGTRLTVL.

This clone is a singleton in its sample. The chain links TRBV2 to TRBJ2-2, with 9 bases matching TRBD1. In germline, CDR1 is SNHLY, CDR2 FYNNEI. The CDR3 extends over 17 amino acids. V lost 5 bases and J lost 6; bases outside the gene matches: 13. The CDR3, as DNA: TGTGCCAGCAGTTCCTACAGGGGGCAGTTAAAACCCGGGGAGCTGTTTTTT. It yields the protein CASSSYRGQLKPGELFF.

The chain has TRBV7-2 and TRBJ1-1; D unclear. CDR3 size: 15 residues. V lost 5 bases and J 1 base, leaving 14 bases between the germline ends. Germline V gene data show CDR1 as SGHTA and CDR2 as FQGNSA. In nucleotides, the CDR3 is TGTGCCAGCAGCCCCCGGGCCATAGGGAACACTGAAGCTTTCTTT. This codes for CASSPRAIGNTEAFF.

The chain uses TRBV5-1 and TRBJ2-1, with D possibly TRBD1 on 6 matching bases. CDR3 length: 15 residues. The germline V and J ends were trimmed by 0 bases and 5 bases, with 12 bases remaining between them. Germline CDR1 reads SGHRS; CDR2 reads YFSETQ. This chain's CDR3 is CASSLGGGRDNEQFF. Written as DNA, the CDR3 is TGCGCCAGCAGCTTGGGAGGGGGAAGGGACAATGAGCAGTTCTTC.

The chain couples TRBV19 to TRBJ2-2, with TRBD2 matching over 11 bases. This CDR3 spans 17 amino acids. Germline V gives CDR1 LNHDA, CDR2 SQIVND (reference sequence). V trimming: 3 bases; J trimming: 4 bases; junction bases outside the gene matches: 7. This chain's CDR3 is CASSIRVAGGPTGELFF. The CDR3 DNA reads as TGTGCCAGTAGTATTAGGGTAGCGGGGGGGCCCACCGGGGAGCTGTTTTTT.

This clone appeared a few times. The chain has TRBV6-1 and TRBJ2-2; D is unclear. The CDR3 length is 15 residues. Germline V CDR1 and CDR2: MNHNS, SASEGT. V was trimmed by 1 base and J by 1 base, leaving 7 bases between them. The chain's CDR3 is CASSEVSRNTGELFF. The DNA for the CDR3 is TGTGCCAGCAGTGAAGTATCTCGGAACACCGGGGAGCTGTTTTTT.

The rearrangement uses TRBV27 and TRBJ1-1, with D possibly being TRBD1 (5 bases). V was clipped by 5 bases and J by 5 bases, with 12 bases between them. The length of the CDR3 is 13 residues. Germline assignment: CDR1 MNHEY and CDR2 SMNVEV (reference sequence). Written as DNA, the CDR3 is TGTGCCAGCAGTGTTCAAGGGGAGACTGAAGCTTTCTTT. It specifies CASSVQGETEAFF.

This clone has a handful of counts. The gene calls are TRBV6-1 and TRBJ2-5, with D possibly TRBD1 on 6 matching bases. The CDR3 covers 13 residues. Trimming shortened V by 5 bases and J by 4 bases, and 11 bases separated the two germline ends. Germline V gene sequence: CDR1 MNHNS, CDR2 SASEGT. The CDR3 nucleotides are TGTGCCAGCAGTACAGGGTTGGGAGAGACCCAGTACTTC. Translation: CASSTGLGETQYF.

This clone has more than one count but fewer than ten. The rearrangement links TRBV5-6 to TRBJ2-3, with D perhaps matching TRBD2 (6 bases). Germline V gene data show CDR1 as SGHDT and CDR2 as YYEEEE. CDR3 size: 14 residues. Between the trimmed V and J ends, which lost 4 bases and 4 bases, there was a span of 13 bases. CDR3 sequence reads: CASSRDFYPDTQYF. The DNA for the CDR3 is TGTGCCAGCAGCAGGGACTTTTACCCAGATACGCAGTATTTT.

Only a few counts were recorded for this clone. V and J are TRBV5-5 and TRBJ2-7, with D possibly TRBD2 on 5 matching bases. The CDR3 contains 13 residues. Trimming removed 2 bases at V and 6 bases at J, with 12 bases between. Germline CDR1 is SGHKS and CDR2 is YYEKEE (reference sequence). The CDR3 reads CASSFQSGSEQYF. The DNA for the CDR3 is TGTGCCAGCAGCTTTCAATCGGGATCCGAGCAGTACTTC. The whole variable domain, filled in from reference TRBV5-5 and TRBJ2-7, reads DAGVTQSPTHLIKTRGQQVTLRCSPISGHKSVSWYQQVLGQGPQFIFQYYEKEERGRGNFPDRFSARQFPNYSSELNVNALLLGDSALYLCASSFQSGSEQYFGPGTRLTVT.

The CDR3 nucleotides are TGCGCCAGCAGCCCGGGCCCTAGCTGGAGCTATGGCTACACCTTC. Its protein product is CASSPGPSWSYGYTF. The J gene is TRBJ1-2, the V gene TRBV4-1; D is ambiguous. CDR3 length: 15 amino acids. The germline V gene has CDR1 MGHRA and CDR2 YSYEKL. The ends were cut back, 4 bases at V and 4 bases at J, with 16 bases in the middle.